What follows describes a single T cell receptor delta chain. This clone is deemed large (0.1 to 1%). Its cognate antigen has yet to be identified. There are no base qualities to consult, and no much larger clone falls within one base. The sample is drawn from a study of DNA immune sequencing with unique molecular identifiers (TCRdb year 2020). For context, the study as a whole: gammadelta T cells were enriched from buffy coats using immunomagnetic cell separation, and their genomic DNA was sequenced. For the enriched versus non-enriched comparison, roughly 0.095 ug enriched gammadelta T-cell DNA and 0.95 to 1 ug non-enriched PBMC DNA were sequenced. gammadelta T cells were enriched from PBMC of about eleven healthy individuals by fluorescence-activated cell sorting. The study developed and validated an ultrasensitive DNA-based TRD repertoire sequencing method using PCR-introduced unique molecular identifiers. The method was checked using synthetic reference molecules and blood samples from healthy people. All donors were healthy individuals, and roughly eleven of the donors were profiled using sorted gammadelta T cells from peripheral blood. Overall study results and their limits: Among clonotypes in healthy donors, TRDV2 paired with TRDJ1 was identified as the most common TRD rearrangement. TRD repertoire diversity differed among healthy donors, and several donors were highly oligoclonal, with the top 5 clonotypes making up more than half of productive molecules. The primer-based approach cannot detect novel TRD sequences that are not targeted by the primers.

From the cysteine up to the phenylalanine, the CDR3 has a length of 19 residues. Of all the DNA, just the CDR3 is kept, 57 bases in frame from base 1. A distance of 22 bases separates the germline ends of V and J, which lose 0 bases and 0 bases respectively. From the germline V gene, CDR1 is GEAIGNYY and CDR2 is EKD. Library generation was performed with multiplex PCR. Genomic DNA was amplified with a 32-plex assay using primers for all 8 TRDV and 4 TRDJ genes covering the CDR3. A 12-nucleotide UMI was added during two to three barcoding PCR cycles, followed by a second PCR with Illumina adapter primers. AMPure XP beads were used to purify the libraries, and library quality was checked on a Fragment Analyzer using the HS NGS Fragment kit. An Illumina MiniSeq mid-output kit with roughly 20% PhiX and 150 cycles of paired-end reads was used for sequencing. The published analysis was carried out like this. MIGEC version 1.2.9 was used to process the reads, grouping the reads by UMI and building error-corrected consensus sequences. For post-processing, modified scripts from VDJtools version 1.2.1 were used together with the tcR R package. In TCRdb, clones were called once more from the public reads by CATT, and rows of identical DNA were later combined. The V and J calls come from TCRdb's annotation, not from the publication. Counted in this sample were 2,500 to 3,000 delta-chain clones; approximately 14% of them appeared once. The leading ten clones occupy roughly a fifth of the sample.

The sequenced sample was gamma-delta T cells from PBMCs. This sequence originates from a human donor in good health. This chain is built from TRDV2 and TRDJ1; matching of 6 bases hints at TRDD3 as the D gene. The nucleotides are TGTGCCTGTGACACCGTTTTTTCTGGGGCGATACCCTACACCGATAAACTCATCTTT. This sequence encodes CACDTVFSGAIPYTDKLIF.